The source of this TCR beta chain is a study of blood T cell repertoires in COVID-19. The data were produced by immunoSEQ multiplex PCR, yet TCRdb's version contains in-frame clones alone and is incomplete. The sample consists of 300,000 or so clones, over 80% of them appearing once. The germline CDR1 and CDR2 sequences are SNHLY and FYNNEI. Trimming took off 6 bases at V and 11 bases at J, with 22 bases between the two ends. This CDR3 is 14 amino acids long. The clonotype was recovered from a woman aged 40-49 years with acute or convalescent COVID-19. Sequenced sample: peripheral blood. This chain joins TRBV2 and TRBJ1-1; D is ambiguous. CDR3 protein: CASRNPLRVNYAFF. CDR3 bases: TGTGCCAGCAGAAACCCCCTTCGCGTCAACTACGCTTTCTTT.